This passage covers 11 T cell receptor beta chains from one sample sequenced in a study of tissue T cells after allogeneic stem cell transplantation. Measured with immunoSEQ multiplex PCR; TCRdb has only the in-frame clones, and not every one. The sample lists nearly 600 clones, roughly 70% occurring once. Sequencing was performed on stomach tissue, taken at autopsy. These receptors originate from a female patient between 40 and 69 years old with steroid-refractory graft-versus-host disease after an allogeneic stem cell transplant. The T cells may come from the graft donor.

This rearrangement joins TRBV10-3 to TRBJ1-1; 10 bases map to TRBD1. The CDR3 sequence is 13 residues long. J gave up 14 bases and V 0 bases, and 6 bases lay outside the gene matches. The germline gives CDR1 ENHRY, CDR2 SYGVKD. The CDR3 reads CAISESLGQGRFF. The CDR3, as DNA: TGTGCCATCAGTGAGTCGTTGGGACAGGGGAGGTTCTTT.

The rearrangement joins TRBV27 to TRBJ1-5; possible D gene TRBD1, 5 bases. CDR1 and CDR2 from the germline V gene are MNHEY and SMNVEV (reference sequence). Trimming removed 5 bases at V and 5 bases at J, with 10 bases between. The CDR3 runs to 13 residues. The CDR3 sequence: CASSMGQYQPQHF. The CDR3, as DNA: TGTGCCAGCAGTATGGGGCAGTATCAGCCCCAGCATTTT.

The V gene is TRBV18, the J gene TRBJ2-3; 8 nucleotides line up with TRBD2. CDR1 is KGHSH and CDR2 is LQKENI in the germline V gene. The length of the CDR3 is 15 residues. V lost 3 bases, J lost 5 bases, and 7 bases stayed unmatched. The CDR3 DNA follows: TGTGCCAGCTCACCTAAAGCGGGAGTCATAGATACGCAGTATTTT. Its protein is CASSPKAGVIDTQYF. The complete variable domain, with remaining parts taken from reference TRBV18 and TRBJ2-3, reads NAGVMQNPRHLVRRRGQEARLRCSPMKGHSHVYWYRQLPEEGLKFMVYLQKENIIDESGMPKERFSAEFPKEGPSILRIQQVVRGDSAAYFCASSPKAGVIDTQYFGPGTRLTVL.

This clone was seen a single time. The chain's CDR3 is CASSILGGSNIQYF. CDR3 DNA: TGTGCCAGCAGTATACTAGGCGGGAGTAACATTCAGTACTTC. The chain uses TRBV27 and TRBJ2-4; 7 bases map to TRBD2. This CDR3 is 14 amino acids long. V dropped 5 bases and J dropped 7; count of bases not matched to a gene: 8. Germline loops: CDR1 MNHEY, CDR2 SMNVEV (reference sequence).

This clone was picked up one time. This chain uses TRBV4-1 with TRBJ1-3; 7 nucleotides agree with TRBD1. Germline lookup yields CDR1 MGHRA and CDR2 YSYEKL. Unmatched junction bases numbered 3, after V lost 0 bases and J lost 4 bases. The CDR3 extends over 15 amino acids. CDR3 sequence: CASSQDRGVGNTIYF. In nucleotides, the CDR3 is TGCGCCAGCAGCCAAGACAGGGGGGTCGGAAACACCATATATTTT.

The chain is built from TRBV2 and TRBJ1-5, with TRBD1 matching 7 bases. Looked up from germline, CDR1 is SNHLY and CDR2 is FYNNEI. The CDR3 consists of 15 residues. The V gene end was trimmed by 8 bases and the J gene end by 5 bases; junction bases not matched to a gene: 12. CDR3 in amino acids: CASSEGQSRYQPQHF. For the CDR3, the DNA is TGTGCCAGCTCAGAGGGACAGAGCCGCTATCAGCCCCAGCATTTT.

The CDR3 nucleotides read TGTGCCAGCAGGGGGAGCGCCAATCAGCCCCAGCATTTT. Translated: CASRGSANQPQHF. The J gene is TRBJ1-5, the V gene TRBV28; no reliable D call. Germline V gene lookup returns CDR1 MDHEN and CDR2 SYDVKM. Trimming left V 6 bases short and J 3 bases short, with 9 bases between. The CDR3 totals 13 residues.

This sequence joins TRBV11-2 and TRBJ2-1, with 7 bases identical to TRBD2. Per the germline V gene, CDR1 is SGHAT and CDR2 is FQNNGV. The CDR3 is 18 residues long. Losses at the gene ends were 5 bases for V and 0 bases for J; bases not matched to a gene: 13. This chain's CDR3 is CASSNSPSGKSSYNEQFF. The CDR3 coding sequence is TGTGCCAGCAGCAACTCCCCTAGCGGAAAGAGCTCCTACAATGAGCAGTTCTTC.

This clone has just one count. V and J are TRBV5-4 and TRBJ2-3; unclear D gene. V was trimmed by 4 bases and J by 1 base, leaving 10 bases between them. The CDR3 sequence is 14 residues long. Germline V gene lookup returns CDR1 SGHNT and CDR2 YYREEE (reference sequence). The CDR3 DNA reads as TGTGCCAGCAGCCTCGGACGGGGCACAGATACGCAGTATTTT. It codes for CASSLGRGTDTQYF.

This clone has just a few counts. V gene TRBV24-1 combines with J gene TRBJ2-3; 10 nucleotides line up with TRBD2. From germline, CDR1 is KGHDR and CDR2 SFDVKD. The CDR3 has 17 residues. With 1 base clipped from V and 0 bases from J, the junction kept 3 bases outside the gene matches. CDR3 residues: CATSDFRLAGSTDTQYF. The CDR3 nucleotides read TGTGCCACCAGTGATTTCCGACTAGCGGGTAGCACAGATACGCAGTATTTT.

CDR3 in amino acids: CASSSQDRDQLFF. The CDR3 bases are TGTGCCAGCTCATCCCAGGACCGAGATCAACTGTTTTTT. This chain connects TRBV18 to TRBJ1-4, with no clear D. V was shortened by 5 bases and J by 12 bases, with 16 bases between the two germline ends. CDR1 is KGHSH and CDR2 is LQKENI in the germline V gene. The CDR3 extends over 13 amino acids.